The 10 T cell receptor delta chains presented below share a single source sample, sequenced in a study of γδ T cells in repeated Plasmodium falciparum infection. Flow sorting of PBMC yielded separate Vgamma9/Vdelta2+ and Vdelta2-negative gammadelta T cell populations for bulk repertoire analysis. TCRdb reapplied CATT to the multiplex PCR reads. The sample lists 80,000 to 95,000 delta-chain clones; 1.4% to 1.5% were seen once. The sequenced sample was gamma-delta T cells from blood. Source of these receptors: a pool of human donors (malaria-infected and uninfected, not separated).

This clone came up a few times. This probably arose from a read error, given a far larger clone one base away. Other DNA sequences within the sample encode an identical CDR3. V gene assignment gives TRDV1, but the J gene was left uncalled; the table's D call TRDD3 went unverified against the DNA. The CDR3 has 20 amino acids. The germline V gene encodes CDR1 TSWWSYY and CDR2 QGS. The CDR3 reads CALGELEPWGTTPYTDKLIF. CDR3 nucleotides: TGTGCTCTTGGGGAACTAGAGCCTTGGGGGACTACTCCGTACACCGATAAGCTCATCTTT.

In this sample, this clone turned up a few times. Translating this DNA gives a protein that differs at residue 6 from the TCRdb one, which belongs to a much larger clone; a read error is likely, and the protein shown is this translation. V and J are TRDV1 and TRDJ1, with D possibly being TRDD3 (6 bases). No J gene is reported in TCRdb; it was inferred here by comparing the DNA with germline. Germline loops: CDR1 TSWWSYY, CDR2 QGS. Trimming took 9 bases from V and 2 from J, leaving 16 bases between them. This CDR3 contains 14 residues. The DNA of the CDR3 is TGTGCTCTCCTGCCGCGGGGATCTACCGATAAACTCATCTTT. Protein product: CALLPRGSTDKLIF.

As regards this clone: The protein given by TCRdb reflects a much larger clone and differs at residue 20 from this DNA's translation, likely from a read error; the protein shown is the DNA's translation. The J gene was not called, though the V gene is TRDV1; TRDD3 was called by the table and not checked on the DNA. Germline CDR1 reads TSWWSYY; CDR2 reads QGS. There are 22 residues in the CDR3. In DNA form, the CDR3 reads TGTGCTCTTGGGGATTCCTTCCTACGGAATCAGGTACTGAATTTGTACACCGATAAACCCATCTTT. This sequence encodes CALGDSFLRNQVLNLYTDKPIF.

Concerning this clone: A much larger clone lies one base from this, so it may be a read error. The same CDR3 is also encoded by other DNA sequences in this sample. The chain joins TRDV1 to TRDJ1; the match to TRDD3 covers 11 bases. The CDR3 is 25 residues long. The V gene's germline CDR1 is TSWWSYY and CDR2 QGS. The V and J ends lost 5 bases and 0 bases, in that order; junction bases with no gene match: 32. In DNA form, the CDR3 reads TGTGCTCTTGGGAGCCTTCCACGAGGCCTTACTGGGGGATATGCGTTTCCCCCGTACACCGATAAACTCATCTTT. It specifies CALGSLPRGLTGGYAFPPYTDKLIF.

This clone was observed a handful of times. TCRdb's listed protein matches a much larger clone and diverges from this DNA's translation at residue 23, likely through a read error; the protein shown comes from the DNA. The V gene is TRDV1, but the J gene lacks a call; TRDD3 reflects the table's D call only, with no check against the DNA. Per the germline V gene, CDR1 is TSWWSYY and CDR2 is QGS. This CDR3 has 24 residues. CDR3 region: CALGAFLRLYWGPPGGVYTDKLTF. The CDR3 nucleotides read TGTGCTCTTGGAGCCTTCCTACGTCTGTACTGGGGACCCCCTGGGGGTGTGTACACCGATAAACTCACCTTT.

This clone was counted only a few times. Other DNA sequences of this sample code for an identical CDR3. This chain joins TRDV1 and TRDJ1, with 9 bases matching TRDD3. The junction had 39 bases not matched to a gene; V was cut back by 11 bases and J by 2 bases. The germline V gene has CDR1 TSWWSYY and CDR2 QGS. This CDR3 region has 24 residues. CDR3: CAFGEHRFFFLRTWGIKGTDKLIF. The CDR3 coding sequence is TGTGCTTTCGGGGAACACAGATTTTTTTTCCTACGGACGTGGGGGATAAAAGGTACCGATAAACTCATCTTT.

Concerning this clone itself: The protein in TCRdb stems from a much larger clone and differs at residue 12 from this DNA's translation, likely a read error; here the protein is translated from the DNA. The CDR3 region is CALGELNAPTSCPYHTLMYTDKLIF. The CDR3 region has the DNA TGTGCTCTTGGGGAACTAAACGCCCCCACTTCCTGCCCGTACCATACGCTGATGTACACCGATAAACTCATCTTT. This sequence joins TRDV1 and TRDJ1; D is possibly TRDD2 (6 bases). In the absence of a J gene in TCRdb, the DNA was matched to germline to assign it here. Germline V gene lookup returns CDR1 TSWWSYY and CDR2 QGS. V was pared by 0 bases and J by 0 bases, with 38 bases between. The CDR3 totals 25 residues.

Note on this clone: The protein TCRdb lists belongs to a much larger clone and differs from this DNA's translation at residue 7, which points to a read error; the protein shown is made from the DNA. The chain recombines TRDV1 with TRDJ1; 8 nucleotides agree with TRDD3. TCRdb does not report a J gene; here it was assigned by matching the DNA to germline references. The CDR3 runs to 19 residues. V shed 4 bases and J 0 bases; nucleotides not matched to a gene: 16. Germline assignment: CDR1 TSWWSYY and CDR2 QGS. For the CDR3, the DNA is TGTGCTCTTGGGGTACCCATACATTGGGGGATTCCTTACACCGATAAACTCATCTTT. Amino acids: CALGVPIHWGIPYTDKLIF.

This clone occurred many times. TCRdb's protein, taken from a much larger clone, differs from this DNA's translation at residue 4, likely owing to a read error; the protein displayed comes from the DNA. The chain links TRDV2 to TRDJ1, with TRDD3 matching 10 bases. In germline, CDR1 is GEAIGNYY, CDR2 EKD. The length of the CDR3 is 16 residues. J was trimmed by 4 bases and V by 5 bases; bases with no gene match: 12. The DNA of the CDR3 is TGTGCCTGTGGCGGGATGGGGGATACCCCCCTCGATAAACTCATCTTT. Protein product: CACGGMGDTPLDKLIF.

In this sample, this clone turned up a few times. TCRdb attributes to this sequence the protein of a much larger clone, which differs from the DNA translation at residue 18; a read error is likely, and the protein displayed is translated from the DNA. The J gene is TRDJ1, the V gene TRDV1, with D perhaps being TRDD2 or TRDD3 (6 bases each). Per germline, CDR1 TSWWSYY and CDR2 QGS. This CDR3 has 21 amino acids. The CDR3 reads CALGGHRGPTPWGEYTDILIF. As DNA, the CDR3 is TGTGCTCTTGGGGGGCACAGAGGTCCTACGCCCTGGGGAGAGTACACCGATATACTCATCTTT.